This T cell receptor (beta chain) was sequenced for a study of cytomegalovirus exposure and HLA in healthy donors. The table lists this clone with a few counts. Its target is not known. It was with 60 Vbeta and 13 Jbeta primers that the PCR ran. The table came from immunoSEQ multiplex PCR; TCRdb's copy has only in-frame clones and leaves some out. The table has about 43,000 clones, roughly 60% seen once. Study-level points and caveats: In a later analysis, most CMV-associated TCR beta chains appeared HLA-restricted. Another analysis was done later, and it associated roughly 15,000 TCR beta sequences with HLA alleles at 0.05 false discovery rate. An analysis was carried out at a later point. It showed that HLA-associated TCR beta chains were more clonally expanded than equally common non-associated chains.

V dropped 1 base and J dropped 2 bases, with 8 bases sitting between them. The CDR3 length is 14 residues. The germline CDR1 and CDR2 sequences are MNHNS and SASEGT. The chain links TRBV6-1 to TRBJ1-2; tentative D call: TRBD1 (5 bases). The TCR originated in a human donor in good health. The sample consisted of PBMCs. The CDR3 nucleotides are TGTGCCAGCAGTGAAGTTCGGGGGAACTATGGCTACACCTTC. Translating it yields CASSEVRGNYGYTF.